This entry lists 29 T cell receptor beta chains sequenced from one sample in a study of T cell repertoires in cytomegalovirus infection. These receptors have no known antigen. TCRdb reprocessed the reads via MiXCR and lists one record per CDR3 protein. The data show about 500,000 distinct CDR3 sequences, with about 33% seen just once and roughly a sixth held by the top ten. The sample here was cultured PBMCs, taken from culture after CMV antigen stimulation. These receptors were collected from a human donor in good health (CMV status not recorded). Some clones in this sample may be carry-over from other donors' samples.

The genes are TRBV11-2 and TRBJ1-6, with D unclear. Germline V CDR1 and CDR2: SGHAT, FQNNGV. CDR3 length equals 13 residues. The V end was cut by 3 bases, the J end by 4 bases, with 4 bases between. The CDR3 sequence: CASSFNYNSPLHF. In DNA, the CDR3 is TGTGCCAGCAGCTTCAATTATAATTCACCCCTCCACTTT. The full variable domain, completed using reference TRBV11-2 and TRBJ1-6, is EAGVAQSPRYKIIEKRQSVAFWCNPISGHATLYWYQQILGQGPKLLIQFQNNGVVDDSQLPKDRFSAERLKGVDSTLKIQPAKLEDSAVYLCASSFNYNSPLHFGNGTRLTVT.

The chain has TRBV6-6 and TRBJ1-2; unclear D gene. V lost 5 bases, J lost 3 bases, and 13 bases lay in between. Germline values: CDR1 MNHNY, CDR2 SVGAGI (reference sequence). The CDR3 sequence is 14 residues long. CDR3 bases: TGTGCCAGCAGTGAGGAGGGTTGGGACTATGGCTACACCTTC. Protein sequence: CASSEEGWDYGYTF.

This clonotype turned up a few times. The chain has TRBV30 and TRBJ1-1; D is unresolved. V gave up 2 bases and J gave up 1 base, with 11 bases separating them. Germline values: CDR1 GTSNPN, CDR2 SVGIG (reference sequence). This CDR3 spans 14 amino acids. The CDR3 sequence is CAWSLWTGNTEAFF. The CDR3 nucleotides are TGTGCCTGGAGTCTCTGGACGGGGAACACTGAAGCTTTCTTT.

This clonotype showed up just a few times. The DNA of the CDR3 is TGTGCCAGCAGCACCTCTAAGGCAGTGGGACAAGAGACCCAGTACTTC. Its protein product is CASSTSKAVGQETQYF. This chain joins TRBV7-8 and TRBJ2-5, with unresolved D. This CDR3 comprises 16 residues. V was pared by 5 bases and J by 2 bases, with 18 bases between. Germline V gene sequence: CDR1 SGHVS, CDR2 FQNEAQ.

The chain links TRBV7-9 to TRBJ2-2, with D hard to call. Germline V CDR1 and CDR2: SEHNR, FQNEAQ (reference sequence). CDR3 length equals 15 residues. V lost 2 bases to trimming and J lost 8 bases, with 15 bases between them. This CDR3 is CASSLRATRTGELFF. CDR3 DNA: TGTGCCAGCAGCTTACGAGCAACCCGTACTGGGGAGCTGTTTTTT.

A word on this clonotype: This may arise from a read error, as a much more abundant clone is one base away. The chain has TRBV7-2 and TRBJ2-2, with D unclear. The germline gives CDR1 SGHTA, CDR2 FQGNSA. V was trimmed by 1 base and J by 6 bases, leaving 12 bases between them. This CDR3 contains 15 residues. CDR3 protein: CASSLDLGGSGELFF. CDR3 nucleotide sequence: TGTGCCAGCAGCTTAGACCTGGGTGGGTCCGGGGAGCTGTTTTTT. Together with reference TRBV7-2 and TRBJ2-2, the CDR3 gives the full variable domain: GAGVSQSPSNKVTEKGKDVELRCDPISGHTALYWYRQSLGQGLEFLIYFQGNSAPDKSGLPSDRFSAERTGGSVSTLTIQRTQQEDSAVYLCASSLDLGGSGELFFGEGSRLTVL.

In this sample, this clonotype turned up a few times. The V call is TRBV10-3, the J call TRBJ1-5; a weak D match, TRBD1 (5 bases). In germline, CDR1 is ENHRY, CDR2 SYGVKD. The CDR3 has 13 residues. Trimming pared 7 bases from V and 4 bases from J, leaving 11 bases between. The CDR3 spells CAITQGWNQPQHF. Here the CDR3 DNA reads TGTGCCATCACGCAGGGTTGGAATCAGCCCCAGCATTTT.

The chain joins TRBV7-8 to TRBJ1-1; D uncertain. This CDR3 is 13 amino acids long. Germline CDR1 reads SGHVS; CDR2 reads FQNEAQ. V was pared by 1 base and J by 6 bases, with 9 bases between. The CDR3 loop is CASSLDRKAEAFF. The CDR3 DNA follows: TGTGCCAGCAGCTTAGATCGGAAGGCTGAAGCTTTCTTT.

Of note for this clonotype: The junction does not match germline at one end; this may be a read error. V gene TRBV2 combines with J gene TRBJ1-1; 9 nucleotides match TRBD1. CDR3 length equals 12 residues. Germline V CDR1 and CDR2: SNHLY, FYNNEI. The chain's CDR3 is CASRTGTGPIIF. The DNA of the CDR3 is TGTGCCAGCAGGACTGGGACAGGGCCCATTATCTTT.

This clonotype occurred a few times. The CDR3, as DNA: TGTGCCAGCAGTTATACCGCAACTAATGAAAAACTGTTTTTT. Protein product: CASSYTATNEKLFF. The genes are TRBV6-1 and TRBJ1-4; D gene uncertain. Germline CDR1 and CDR2: MNHNS and SASEGT. Trimming removed 5 bases at V and 0 bases at J, with 7 bases between. This CDR3 spans 14 amino acids.

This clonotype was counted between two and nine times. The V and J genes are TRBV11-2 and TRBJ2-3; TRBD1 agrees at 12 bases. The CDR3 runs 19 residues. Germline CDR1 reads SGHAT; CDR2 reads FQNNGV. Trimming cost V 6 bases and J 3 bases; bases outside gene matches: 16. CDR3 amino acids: CASSSQFGTGGSYTDTQYF. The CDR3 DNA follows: TGTGCCAGCAGTTCCCAATTCGGGACAGGGGGCTCGTATACAGATACGCAGTATTTT.

CDR3 sequence reads: CASSYSDRTREQYF. The CDR3 DNA reads TGTGCCAGCAGTTACTCGGACAGGACCCGAGAGCAGTACTTC. The chain couples TRBV6-2 or TRBV6-3 to TRBJ2-7; TRBD1 aligns across 7 bases. The germline V gene encodes CDR1 MNHEY and CDR2 SVGEGT. V trimming: 0 bases; J trimming: 7 bases; junction bases outside the gene matches: 6. The CDR3 loop spans 14 amino acids.

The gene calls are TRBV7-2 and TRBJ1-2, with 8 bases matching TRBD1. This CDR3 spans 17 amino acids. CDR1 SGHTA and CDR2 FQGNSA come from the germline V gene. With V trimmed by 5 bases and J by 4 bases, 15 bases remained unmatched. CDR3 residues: CASSGGATGAVGYGYTF. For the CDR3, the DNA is TGTGCCAGCAGCGGAGGGGCGACAGGGGCGGTCGGCTATGGCTACACCTTC.

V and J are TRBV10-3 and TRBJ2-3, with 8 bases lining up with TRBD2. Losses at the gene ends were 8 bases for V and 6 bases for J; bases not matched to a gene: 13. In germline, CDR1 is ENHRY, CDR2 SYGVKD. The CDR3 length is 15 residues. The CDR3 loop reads CAIAREAGGWDTQYF. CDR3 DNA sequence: TGTGCCATCGCCCGCGAGGCGGGAGGTTGGGATACGCAGTATTTT.

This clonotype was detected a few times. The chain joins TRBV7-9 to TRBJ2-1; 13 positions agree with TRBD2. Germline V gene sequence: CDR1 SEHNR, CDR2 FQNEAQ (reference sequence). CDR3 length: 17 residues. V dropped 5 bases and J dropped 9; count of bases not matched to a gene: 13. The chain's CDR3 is CASSPPPGTSGIGEQFF. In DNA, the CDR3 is TGTGCCAGCAGCCCCCCCCCCGGGACTAGCGGGATTGGTGAGCAGTTCTTC.

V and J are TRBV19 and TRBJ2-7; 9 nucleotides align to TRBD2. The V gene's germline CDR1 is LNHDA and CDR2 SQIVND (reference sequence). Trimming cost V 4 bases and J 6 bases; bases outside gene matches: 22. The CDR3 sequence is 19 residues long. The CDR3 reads CASSTFPDVAGESAGEQYF. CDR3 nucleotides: TGTGCCAGTAGTACCTTCCCAGATGTAGCGGGAGAATCGGCCGGCGAGCAGTACTTC.

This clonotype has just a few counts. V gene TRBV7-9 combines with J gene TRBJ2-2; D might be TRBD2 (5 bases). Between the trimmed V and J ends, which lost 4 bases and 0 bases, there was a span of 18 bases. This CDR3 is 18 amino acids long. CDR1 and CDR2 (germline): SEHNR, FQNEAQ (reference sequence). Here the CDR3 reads CASSSTSSPTPNTGELFF. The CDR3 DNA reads TGTGCCAGCAGCTCTACTAGTTCCCCCACCCCGAACACCGGGGAGCTGTTTTTT.

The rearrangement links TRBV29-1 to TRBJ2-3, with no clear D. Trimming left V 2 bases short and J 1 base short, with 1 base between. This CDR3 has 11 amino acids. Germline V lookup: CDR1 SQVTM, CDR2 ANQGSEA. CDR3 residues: CSVERTDTQYF. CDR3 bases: TGCAGCGTTGAACGCACAGATACGCAGTATTTT.

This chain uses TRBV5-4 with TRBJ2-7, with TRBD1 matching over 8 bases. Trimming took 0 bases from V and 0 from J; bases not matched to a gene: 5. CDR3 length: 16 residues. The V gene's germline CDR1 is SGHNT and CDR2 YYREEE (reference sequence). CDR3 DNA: TGTGCCAGCAGCTTGGCCGGGGACAGGCCCTCCTACGAGCAGTACTTC. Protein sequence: CASSLAGDRPSYEQYF.

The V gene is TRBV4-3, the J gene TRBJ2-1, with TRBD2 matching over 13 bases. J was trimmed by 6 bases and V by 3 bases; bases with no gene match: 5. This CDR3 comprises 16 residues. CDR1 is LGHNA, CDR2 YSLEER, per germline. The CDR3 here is CASSQGLAGTFNEQFF. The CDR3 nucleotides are TGCGCCAGCAGCCAGGGACTAGCGGGGACCTTCAATGAGCAGTTCTTC.

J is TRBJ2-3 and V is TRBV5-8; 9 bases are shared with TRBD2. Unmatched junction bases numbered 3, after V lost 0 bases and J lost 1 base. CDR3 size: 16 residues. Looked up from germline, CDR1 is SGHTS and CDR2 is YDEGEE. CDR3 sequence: CASSLGLAGRTDTQYF. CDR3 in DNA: TGTGCCAGCAGCTTGGGGCTAGCGGGGCGCACAGATACGCAGTATTTT.

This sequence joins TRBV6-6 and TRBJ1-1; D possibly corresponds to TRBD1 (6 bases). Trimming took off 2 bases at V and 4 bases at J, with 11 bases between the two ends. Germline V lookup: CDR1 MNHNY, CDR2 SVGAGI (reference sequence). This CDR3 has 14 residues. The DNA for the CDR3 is TGTGCCAGCAGTTACCCTAAGGGGGGCACTGAAGCTTTCTTT. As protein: CASSYPKGGTEAFF.

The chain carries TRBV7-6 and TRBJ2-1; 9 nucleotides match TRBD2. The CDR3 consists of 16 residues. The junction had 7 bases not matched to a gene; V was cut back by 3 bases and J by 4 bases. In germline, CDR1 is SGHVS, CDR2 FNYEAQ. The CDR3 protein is CASSFGPSGIYNEQFF. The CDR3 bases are TGTGCCAGCAGCTTCGGGCCTAGCGGGATATACAATGAGCAGTTCTTC.

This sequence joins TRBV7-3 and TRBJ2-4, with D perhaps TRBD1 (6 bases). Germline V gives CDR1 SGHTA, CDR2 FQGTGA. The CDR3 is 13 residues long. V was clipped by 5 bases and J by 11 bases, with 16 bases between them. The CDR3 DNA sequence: TGTGCCAGCAGCCCAGGGGTTGGTTACGTTCAGTACTTC. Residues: CASSPGVGYVQYF. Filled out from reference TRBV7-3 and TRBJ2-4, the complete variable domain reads GAGVSQTPSNKVTEKGKYVELRCDPISGHTALYWYRQSLGQGPEFLIYFQGTGAADDSGLPNDRFFAVRPEGSVSTLKIQRTERGDSAVYLCASSPGVGYVQYFGAGTRLSVL.

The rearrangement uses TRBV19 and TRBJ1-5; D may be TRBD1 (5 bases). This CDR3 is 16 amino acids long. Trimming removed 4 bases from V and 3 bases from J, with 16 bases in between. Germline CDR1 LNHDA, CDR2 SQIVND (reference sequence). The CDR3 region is CASSNPGRGNNQPQHF. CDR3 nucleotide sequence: TGTGCCAGTAGTAATCCGGGCCGGGGCAACAATCAGCCCCAGCATTTT.

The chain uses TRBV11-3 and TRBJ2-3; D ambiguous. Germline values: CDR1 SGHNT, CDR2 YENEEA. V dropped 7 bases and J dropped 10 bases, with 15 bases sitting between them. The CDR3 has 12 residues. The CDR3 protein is CASTAGPQAQYF. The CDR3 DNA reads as TGTGCCAGCACAGCCGGGCCCCAGGCGCAGTATTTT.

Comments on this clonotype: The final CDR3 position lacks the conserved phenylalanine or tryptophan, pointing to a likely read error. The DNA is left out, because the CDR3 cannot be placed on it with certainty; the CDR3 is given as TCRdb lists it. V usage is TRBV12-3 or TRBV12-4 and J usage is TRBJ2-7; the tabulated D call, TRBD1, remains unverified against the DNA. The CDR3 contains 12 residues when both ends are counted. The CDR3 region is CASSLGGTAKSI.

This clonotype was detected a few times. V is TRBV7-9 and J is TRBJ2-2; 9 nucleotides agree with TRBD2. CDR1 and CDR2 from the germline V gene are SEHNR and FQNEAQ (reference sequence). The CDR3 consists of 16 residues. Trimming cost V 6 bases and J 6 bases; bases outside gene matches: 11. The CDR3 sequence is CASRELIAGVPGELFF. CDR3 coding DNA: TGTGCCAGCAGGGAGTTGATAGCGGGAGTTCCCGGGGAGCTGTTTTTT. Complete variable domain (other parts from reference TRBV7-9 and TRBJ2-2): DTGVSQNPRHKITKRGQNVTFRCDPISEHNRLYWYRQTLGQGPEFLTYFQNEAQLEKSRLLSDRFSAERPKGSFSTLEIQRTEQGDSAMYLCASRELIAGVPGELFFGEGSRLTVL.

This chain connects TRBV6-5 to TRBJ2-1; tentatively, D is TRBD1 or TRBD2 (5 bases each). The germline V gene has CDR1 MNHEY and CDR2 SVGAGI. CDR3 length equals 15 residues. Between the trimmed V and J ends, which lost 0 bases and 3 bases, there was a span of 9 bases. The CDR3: CASSYSTGRYNEQFF. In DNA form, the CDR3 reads TGTGCCAGCAGTTACTCGACGGGACGCTACAATGAGCAGTTCTTC.